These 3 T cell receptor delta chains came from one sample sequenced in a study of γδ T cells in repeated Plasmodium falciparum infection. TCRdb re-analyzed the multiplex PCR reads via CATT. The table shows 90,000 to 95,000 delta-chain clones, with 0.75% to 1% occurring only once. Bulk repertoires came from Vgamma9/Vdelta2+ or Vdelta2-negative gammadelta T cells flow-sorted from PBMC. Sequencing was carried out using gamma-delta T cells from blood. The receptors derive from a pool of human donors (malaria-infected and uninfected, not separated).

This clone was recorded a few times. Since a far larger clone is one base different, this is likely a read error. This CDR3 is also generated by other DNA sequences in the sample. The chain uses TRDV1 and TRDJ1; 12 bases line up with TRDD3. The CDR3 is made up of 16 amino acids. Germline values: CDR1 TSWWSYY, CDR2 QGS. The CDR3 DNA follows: TGTGCTCTTGGGGAACGAACTGGGGGATACACTGATAAACTCATCTTT. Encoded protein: CALGERTGGYTDKLIF.

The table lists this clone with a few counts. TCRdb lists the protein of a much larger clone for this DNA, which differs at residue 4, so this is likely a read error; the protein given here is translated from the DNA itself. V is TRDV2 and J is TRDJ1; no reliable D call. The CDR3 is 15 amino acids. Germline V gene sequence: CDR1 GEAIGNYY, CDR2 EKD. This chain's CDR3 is CACNTVATPTDKLIF. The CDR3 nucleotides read TGTGCCTGTAACACCGTTGCTACCCCTACCGATAAACTCATCTTT.

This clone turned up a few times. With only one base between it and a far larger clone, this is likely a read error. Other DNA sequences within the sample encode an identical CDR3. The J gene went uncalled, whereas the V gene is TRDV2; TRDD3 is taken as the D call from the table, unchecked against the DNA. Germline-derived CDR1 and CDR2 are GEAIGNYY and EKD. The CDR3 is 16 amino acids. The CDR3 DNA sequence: TGTGCCTGTGACACGAGGCTGGGGGATTACACCGATAAGCTCATCTTT. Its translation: CACDTRLGDYTDKLIF.